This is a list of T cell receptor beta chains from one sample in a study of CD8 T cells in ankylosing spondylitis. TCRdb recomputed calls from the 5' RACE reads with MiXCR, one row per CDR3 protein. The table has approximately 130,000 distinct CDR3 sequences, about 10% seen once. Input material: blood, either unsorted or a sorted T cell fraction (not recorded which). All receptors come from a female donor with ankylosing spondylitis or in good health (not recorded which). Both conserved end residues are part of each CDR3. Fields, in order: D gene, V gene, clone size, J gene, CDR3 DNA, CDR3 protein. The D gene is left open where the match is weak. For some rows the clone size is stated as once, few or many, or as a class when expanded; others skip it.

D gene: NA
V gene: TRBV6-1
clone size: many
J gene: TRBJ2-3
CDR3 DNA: TGTGCCAGCACCTCGGGGACTGGGAGCACAGATACGCAGTATTTT
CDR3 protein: CASTSGTGSTDTQYF

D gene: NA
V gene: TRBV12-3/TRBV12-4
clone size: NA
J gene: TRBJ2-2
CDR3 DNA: TGTGCCAGCAGTTTATCACCAAACACCGGGGAGCTGTTTTTT
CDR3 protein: CASSLSPNTGELFF

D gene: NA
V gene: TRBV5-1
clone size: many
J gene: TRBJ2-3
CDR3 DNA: TGCGCCAGCAGCTTGGCAACAGGCTCGGACGGCACAGATACGCAGTATTTT
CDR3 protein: CASSLATGSDGTDTQYF

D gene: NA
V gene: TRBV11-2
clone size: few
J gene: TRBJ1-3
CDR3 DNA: TGTGCCAGCAGCTTAGATAGACGAGGAAACACCATATATTTT
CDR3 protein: CASSLDRRGNTIYF

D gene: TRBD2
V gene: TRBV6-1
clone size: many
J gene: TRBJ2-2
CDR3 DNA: TGTGCCAGCAGTGGACTAGCGGGGACACCAACCGGGGAGCTGTTTTTT
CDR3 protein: CASSGLAGTPTGELFF

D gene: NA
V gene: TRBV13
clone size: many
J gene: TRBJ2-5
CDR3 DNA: TGTGCCAGCAGCACCCGGGACGGAGACCAAGAGACCCAGTACTTC
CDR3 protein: CASSTRDGDQETQYF

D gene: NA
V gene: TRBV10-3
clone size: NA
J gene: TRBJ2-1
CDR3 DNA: TGTGCCATCAGTGACAATCGAGGGTACAATGAGCAGTTCTTC
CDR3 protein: CAISDNRGYNEQFF

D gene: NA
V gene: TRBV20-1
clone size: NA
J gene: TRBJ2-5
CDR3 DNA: TGCAGTGCTAGAGTGGCAGGGAAAGAGACCCAGTACTTC
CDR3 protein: CSARVAGKETQYF

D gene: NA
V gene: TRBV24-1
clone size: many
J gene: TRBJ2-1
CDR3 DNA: TGTGCCACCAGTGATTCCCATGGTCGGGGGAACAATGAGCAGTTCTTC
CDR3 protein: CATSDSHGRGNNEQFF

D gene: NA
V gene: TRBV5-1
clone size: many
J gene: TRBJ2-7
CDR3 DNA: TGCGCCAGCAGCTTGGGACCTCTCGAGCAGTACTTC
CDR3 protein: CASSLGPLEQYF

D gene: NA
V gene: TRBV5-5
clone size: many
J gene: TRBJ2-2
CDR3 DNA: TGTGCCAGCAGCCACCTCTCTAGGGGTGTAATGCCCGGGGAGCTGTTTTTT
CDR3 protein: CASSHLSRGVMPGELFF

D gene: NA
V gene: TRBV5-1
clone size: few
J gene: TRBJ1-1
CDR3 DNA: TGCGCCAGCAGCTTGGGCAGGGTACTCGACGGTGAAGCTTTCTTT
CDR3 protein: CASSLGRVLDGEAFF

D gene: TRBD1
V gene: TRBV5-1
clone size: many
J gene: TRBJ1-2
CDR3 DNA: TGCGCCAGCAGCCTGGGGTTGGGACAGAACTATGGCTACACCTTC
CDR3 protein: CASSLGLGQNYGYTF

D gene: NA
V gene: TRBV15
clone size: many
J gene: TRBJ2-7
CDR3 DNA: TGTGCCACCAGCAGAGGCCAAACCTACGAGCAGTACTTC
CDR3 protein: CATSRGQTYEQYF

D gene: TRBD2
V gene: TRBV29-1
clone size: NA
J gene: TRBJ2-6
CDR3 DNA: TGCAGCGTTGAACTAGCGGGATCTGGGGCCAACGTCCTGACTTTC
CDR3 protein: CSVELAGSGANVLTF

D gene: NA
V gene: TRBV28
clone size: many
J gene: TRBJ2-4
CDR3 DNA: TGTGCCAGCAACGGTCGTTCCAAAAACATTCAGTACTTC
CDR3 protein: CASNGRSKNIQYF

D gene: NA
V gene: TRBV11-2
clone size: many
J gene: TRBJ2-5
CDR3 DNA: TGTGCCAGCAGCCCAGACAGGATCCAAGAGACCCAGTACTTC
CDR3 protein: CASSPDRIQETQYF

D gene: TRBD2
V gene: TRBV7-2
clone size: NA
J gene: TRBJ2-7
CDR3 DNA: TGTGCCAGCAGTCGGACTAGCAACATGTACGAGCAGTACTTC
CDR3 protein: CASSRTSNMYEQYF

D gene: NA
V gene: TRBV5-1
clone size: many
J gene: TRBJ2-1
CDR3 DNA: TGCGCCAGCAGCTTAGAGGGGTCCTACAATGAGCAGTTCTTC
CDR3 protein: CASSLEGSYNEQFF

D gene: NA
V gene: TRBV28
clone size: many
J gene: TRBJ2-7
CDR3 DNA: TGTGCCAGCAGTTCAGGCCAGGGGCCCTTTGTCGAGCAGTACTTC
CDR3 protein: CASSSGQGPFVEQYF

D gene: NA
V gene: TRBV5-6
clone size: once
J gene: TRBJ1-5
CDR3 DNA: TGTGCCGGCAGCGCCAGGGTTTCCCATAATCAGCCCCAGCATTTT
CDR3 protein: CAGSARVSHNQPQHF

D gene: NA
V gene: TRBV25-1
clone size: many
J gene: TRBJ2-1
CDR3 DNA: TGTGCCAGCAGTGAACGCGGGGCTGAGCAGTTCTTC
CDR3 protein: CASSERGAEQFF

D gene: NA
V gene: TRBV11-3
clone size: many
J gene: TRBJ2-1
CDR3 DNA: TGTGCCAGCAGCTTAGGGGCTATGATCTTGCGGGACGATAATGAGCAGTTCTTC
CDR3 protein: CASSLGAMILRDDNEQFF

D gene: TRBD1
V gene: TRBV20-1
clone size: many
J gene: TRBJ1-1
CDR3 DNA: TGCAGTGCGAGGACAGGGAAGACTGAAGCTTTCTTT
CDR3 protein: CSARTGKTEAFF

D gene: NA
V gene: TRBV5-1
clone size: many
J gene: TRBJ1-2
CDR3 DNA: TGCGCCAGCAGCTTGGAAACAGCGCCATGGGACTACACCTTC
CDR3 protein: CASSLETAPWDYTF

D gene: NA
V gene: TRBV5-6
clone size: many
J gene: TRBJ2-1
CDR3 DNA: TGTGCCAGCAGCTTGGGGGTGTATTCGGCGGGAAGCTCCTACAATGAGCAGTTCTTC
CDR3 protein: CASSLGVYSAGSSYNEQFF

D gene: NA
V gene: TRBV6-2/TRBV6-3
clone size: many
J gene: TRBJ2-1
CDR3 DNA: TGTGCCAGCAGAGGGACTCTCCAAATCAATGAGCAGTTCTTC
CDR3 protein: CASRGTLQINEQFF

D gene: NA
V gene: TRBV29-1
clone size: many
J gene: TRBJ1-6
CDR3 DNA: TGCAGCGTACAAACTTCCCAGAGCTCCTATAATTCACCCCTCCACTTT
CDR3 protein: CSVQTSQSSYNSPLHF

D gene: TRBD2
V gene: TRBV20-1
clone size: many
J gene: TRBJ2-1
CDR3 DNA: TGCAGTGCTGCCACGGGAGGGAGCAGAAATGAGCAGTTCTTC
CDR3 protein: CSAATGGSRNEQFF